The clone carrying this T cell receptor beta chain was counted a few times. Germline V gene data show CDR1 as LNHDA and CDR2 as SQIVND (reference sequence). V shed 6 bases, J shed 0 bases, and the junction held 8 bases outside the gene matches. The CDR3 covers 15 residues. Libraries were prepared by immunoSEQ multiplex PCR; TCRdb keeps only in-frame clonotypes and omits some of them. This table holds roughly 60,000 clones, 80% to 90% found once. The data originate from a study of blood T cell repertoires in COVID-19. The overall study: In each case, the material was cDNA or gDNA derived from T cells, B-cell-depleted T cells, or PBMCs.

J is TRBJ2-7 and V is TRBV19, with 7 bases matching TRBD1. This receptor was obtained from an elderly man with acute or convalescent COVID-19. The source material was peripheral blood. This chain's CDR3 is CASSIGTVSSYEQYF. Written as DNA, the CDR3 is TGTGCCAGTAGCATTGGGACAGTGAGCTCCTACGAGCAGTACTTC.